A selection of T cell receptor beta chains follows, all from one sample in a study of cytomegalovirus exposure and HLA in healthy donors. Method: immunoSEQ multiplex PCR; TCRdb's copy keeps in-frame clones and lacks some. The sample has roughly 160,000 clones; around 69% are singletons. Source material: PBMCs. The receptors were sampled from a young woman in good health and CMV-seronegative. CDR3s include the opening cysteine and the closing phenylalanine or tryptophan. Size is stated for part of the rows, as once, few or many counts, or as a class when the clone is expanded.

TRBV2	NA	TRBJ2-7	CASWQGGEQYF
TRBV11-2	NA	TRBJ1-5	CASSLGAGFGQPQHF
TRBV28	few	TRBJ2-1	CASSPLADVQFF
TRBV11-1	NA	TRBJ2-5	CASSLSGQSRETQYF
TRBV5-5	NA	TRBJ1-5	CASSSLDSGNQPQHF
TRBV12-5	once	TRBJ1-1	CATAWEDTEAFF
TRBV5-4	NA	TRBJ1-3	CASSLDTFSGNTIYF
TRBV29-1	NA	TRBJ2-2	CSVGVGGENTGELFF
TRBV5-1	NA	TRBJ1-4	CASSLPSHTNEKLFF
TRBV7-2	NA	TRBJ2-2	CASSSGRGGNTGELFF
TRBV4-3	few	TRBJ2-2	CASSRLGQGVAGELFF
TRBV7-2	once	TRBJ1-4	CASSLGQGSGKLFF
TRBV5-5	NA	TRBJ1-6	CASSHLSGQGNNSPLHF
TRBV6-4	NA	TRBJ2-1	CASSLSGGGYNEQFF
TRBV15	NA	TRBJ2-1	CATSRDSGERYFEQFF
TRBV6-5	NA	TRBJ2-4	CASSYSPSGPKNIQYF
TRBV7-9	NA	TRBJ2-3	CASSDRQGAPPDTQYF
TRBV28	NA	TRBJ1-6	CASSLGHSNNSPLHF
TRBV28	once	TRBJ2-2	CASSLNRGLAGELFF
TRBV19	NA	TRBJ1-5	CASSFGTGGNQPQHF
TRBV11-2	NA	TRBJ1-5	CASSFGKGQGRQPQHF
TRBV4-2	NA	TRBJ2-5	CASSQETGTSGRETQYF
TRBV18	NA	TRBJ1-5	CASSPTAMGNQPQHF
TRBV4-2	NA	TRBJ1-1	CASSQELVDTEAFF
TRBV5-1	NA	TRBJ2-2	CASQLTGGDGELFF
TRBV28	NA	TRBJ2-5	CASSRSGRETQYF
TRBV28	NA	TRBJ1-6	CATRDSNSPLHF
TRBV27	NA	TRBJ2-7	CASSYVQGYEQYF
TRBV11-3	once	TRBJ2-2	CASSLGQGIDGELFF
TRBV7-9	few	TRBJ2-5	CASSLRTGGYQETQYF
TRBV6-5	NA	TRBJ2-4	CASSFPDSHKNIQYF
TRBV19	NA	TRBJ1-2	CASSIPGTGDSYGYTF
TRBV7-3	NA	TRBJ1-1	CASSASDREAEAFF
TRBV30	NA	TRBJ1-1	CAWTQGLGNTEAFF
TRBV2	NA	TRBJ2-1	CASSPASSGSLNEQFF
TRBV4-3	NA	TRBJ2-5	CASSQDRTDGETQYF
TRBV28	NA	TRBJ2-5	CASSLRLAGGLETQYF
TRBV7-6	NA	TRBJ2-5	CASSRFLPTTSGRIQETQYF
TRBV30	NA	TRBJ1-6	CAWSPGLLNSPLHF
TRBV6-6	NA	TRBJ2-5	CASLKREGETQYF
TRBV15	NA	TRBJ2-1	CATSDGYNEQFF
TRBV5-1	few	TRBJ1-1	CASSSLNPDRGGTEAFF
TRBV5-1	NA	TRBJ1-4	CASSLAGLEKLFF
TRBV7-2	NA	TRBJ1-1	CASSLGQGRVF
TRBV7-2	NA	TRBJ2-7	CASSLVDRPSGPSADEQYF
TRBV9	few	TRBJ2-1	CASSVADMGGYNEQFF
TRBV9	NA	TRBJ1-1	CASSKQGGTEAFF
TRBV7-9	NA	TRBJ2-1	CASSPTNSLEQFF
TRBV5-1	NA	TRBJ1-5	CASSLEGGASNQPQHF
TRBV5-5	NA	TRBJ1-1	CASTDPGRVEAFF
TRBV7-2	once	TRBJ1-2	CASRTSPSGDYGYTF
TRBV30	NA	TRBJ2-7	CAWSGTAWTYEQYF
TRBV13	NA	TRBJ2-7	CASSLPGGGRHEQYF
TRBV11-2	NA	TRBJ2-5	CASSLDWTEEETQYF
TRBV6-5	NA	TRBJ2-6	CASRFTSSGANVLTF
TRBV4-3	NA	TRBJ1-2	CASSQVGRLLFGYTF
TRBV9	NA	TRBJ2-7	CASSVVGGEQYF